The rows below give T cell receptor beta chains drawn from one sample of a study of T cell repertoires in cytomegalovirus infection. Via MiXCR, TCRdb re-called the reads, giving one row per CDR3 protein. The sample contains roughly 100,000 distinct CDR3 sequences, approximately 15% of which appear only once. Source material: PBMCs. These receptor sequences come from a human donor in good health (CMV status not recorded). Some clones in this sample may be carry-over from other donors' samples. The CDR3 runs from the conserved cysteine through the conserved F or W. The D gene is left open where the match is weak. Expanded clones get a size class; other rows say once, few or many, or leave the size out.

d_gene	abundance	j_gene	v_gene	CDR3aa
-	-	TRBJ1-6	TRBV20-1	CSARGGRSSYNSPLHF
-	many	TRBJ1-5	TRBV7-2	CASSLAGGQPQHF
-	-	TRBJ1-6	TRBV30	CAWSADPRNSPLHF
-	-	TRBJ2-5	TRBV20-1	CSAGVGRQETQYF
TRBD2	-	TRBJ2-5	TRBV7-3	CASRASGEETQYF
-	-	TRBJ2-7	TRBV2	CASSSPYEQYF
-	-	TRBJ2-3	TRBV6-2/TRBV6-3	CASSPTGRDTQYF
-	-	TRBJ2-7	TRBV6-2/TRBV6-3	CASSYRQHYEQYF
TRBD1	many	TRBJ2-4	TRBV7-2	CASSSPGTGFWNIQYF
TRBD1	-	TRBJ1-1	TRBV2	CASIPDRGGNTEAFF
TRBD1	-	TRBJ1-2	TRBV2	CASSAIRDRAFGYTF
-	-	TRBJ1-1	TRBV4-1	CASSRGPLNTEAFF
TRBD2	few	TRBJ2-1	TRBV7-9	CASSFSSGGAYNEQFF
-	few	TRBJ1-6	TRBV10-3	CAISDRGYSPLHF
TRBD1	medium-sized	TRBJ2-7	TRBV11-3	CASSPTGVYEQYF
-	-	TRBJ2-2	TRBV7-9	CASSFGHTGELFF
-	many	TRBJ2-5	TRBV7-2	CASSLVRAETQYF
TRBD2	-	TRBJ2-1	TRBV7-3	CASSSGLAAYNVQFF
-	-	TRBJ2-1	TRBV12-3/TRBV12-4	CASSLEGTIINEEQFF
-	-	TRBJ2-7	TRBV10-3	CAISGGPGYEQYF
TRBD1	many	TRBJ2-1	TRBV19	CASSIDGWDRSYNEQFF
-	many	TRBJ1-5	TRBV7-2	CASSFSSQNNQPQHF
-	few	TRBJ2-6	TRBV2	CASIGSSGANVLTF
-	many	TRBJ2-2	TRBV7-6	CASSNDLNTGELFF
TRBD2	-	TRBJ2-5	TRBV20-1	CSAILSGTTSQETQYF
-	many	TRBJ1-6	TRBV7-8	CASSDVRRRDSPLHF
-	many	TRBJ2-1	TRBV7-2	CASSFPPAHRAGSYNEQFF
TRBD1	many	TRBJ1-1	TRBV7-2	CASSAAGTGVGTEAFF
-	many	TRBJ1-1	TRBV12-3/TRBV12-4	CASSPGGRSNTEAFF
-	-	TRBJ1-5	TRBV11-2	CASSRDTNQPQHF
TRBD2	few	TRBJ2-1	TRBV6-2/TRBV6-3	CASLTSGNNEQFF
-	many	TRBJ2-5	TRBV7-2	CASSSDLYQETQYF